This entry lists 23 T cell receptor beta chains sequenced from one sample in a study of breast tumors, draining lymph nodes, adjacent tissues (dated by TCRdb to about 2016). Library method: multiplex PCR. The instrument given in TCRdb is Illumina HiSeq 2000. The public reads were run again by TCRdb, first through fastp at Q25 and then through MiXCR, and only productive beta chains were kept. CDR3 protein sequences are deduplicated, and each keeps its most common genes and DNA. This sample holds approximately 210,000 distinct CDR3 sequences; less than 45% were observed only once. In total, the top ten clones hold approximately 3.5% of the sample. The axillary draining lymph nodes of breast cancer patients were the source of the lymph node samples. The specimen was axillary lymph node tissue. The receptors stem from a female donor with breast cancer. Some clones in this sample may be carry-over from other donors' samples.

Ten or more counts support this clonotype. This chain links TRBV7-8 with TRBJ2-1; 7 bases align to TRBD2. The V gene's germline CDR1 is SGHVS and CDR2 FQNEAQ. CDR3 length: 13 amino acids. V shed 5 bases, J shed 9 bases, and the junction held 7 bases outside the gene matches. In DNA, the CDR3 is TGTGCCAGCAGCGGACTAGGTCTTACTGAGCAGTTCTTC. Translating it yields CASSGLGLTEQFF.

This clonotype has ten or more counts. CDR3 nucleotide sequence: TGTGCCACCACGGGTTGGGGGAGGGAGACCCAGTACTTC. This codes for CATTGWGRETQYF. The J gene is TRBJ2-5, the V gene TRBV24-1; weak D call: TRBD2 (6 bases). CDR3 length: 13 amino acids. From germline, CDR1 is KGHDR and CDR2 SFDVKD. Trimming pared 8 bases from V and 5 bases from J, leaving 14 bases between.

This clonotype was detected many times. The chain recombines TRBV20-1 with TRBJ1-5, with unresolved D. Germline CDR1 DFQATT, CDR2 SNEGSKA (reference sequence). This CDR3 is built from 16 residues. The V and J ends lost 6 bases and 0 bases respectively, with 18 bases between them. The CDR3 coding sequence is TGCAGTGCCACTACGCGCCAGCCTAATAGCAATCAGCCCCAGCATTTT. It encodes CSATTRQPNSNQPQHF.

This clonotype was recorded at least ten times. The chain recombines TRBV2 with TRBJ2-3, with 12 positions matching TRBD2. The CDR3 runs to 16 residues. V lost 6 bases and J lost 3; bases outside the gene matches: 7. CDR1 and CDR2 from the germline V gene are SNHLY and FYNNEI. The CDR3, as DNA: TGTGCCAGCAGGGCGACTAGCGGGAGAATAACAGATACGCAGTATTTT. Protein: CASRATSGRITDTQYF. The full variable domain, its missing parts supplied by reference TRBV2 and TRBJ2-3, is EPEVTQTPSHQVTQMGQEVILRCVPISNHLYFYWYRQILGQKVEFLVSFYNNEISEKSEIFDDQFSVERPDGSNFTLKIRSTKLEDSAMYFCASRATSGRITDTQYFGPGTRLTVL.

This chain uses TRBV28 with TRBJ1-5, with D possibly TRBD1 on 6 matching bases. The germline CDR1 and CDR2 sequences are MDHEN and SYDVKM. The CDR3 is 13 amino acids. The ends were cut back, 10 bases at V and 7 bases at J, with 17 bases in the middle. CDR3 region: CATTADRRQPQHF. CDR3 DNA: TGTGCCACTACCGCGGACAGACGCCAGCCCCAGCATTTT.

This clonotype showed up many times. The chain's CDR3 is CATSDRARGRHDEQFF. Here the CDR3 DNA reads TGTGCCACCAGTGATCGGGCCAGGGGGCGTCACGATGAGCAGTTCTTC. This chain joins TRBV24-1 and TRBJ2-1; TRBD1 aligns across 8 bases. CDR3 length equals 16 residues. CDR1 KGHDR and CDR2 SFDVKD come from the germline V gene. After removal of 3 bases from V and 8 bases from J, the junction contained 11 bases not matched to a gene.

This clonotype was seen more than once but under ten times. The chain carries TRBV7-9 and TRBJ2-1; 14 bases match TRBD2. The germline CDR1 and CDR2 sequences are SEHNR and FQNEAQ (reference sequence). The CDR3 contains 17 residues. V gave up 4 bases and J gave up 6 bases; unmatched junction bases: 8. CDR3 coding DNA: TGTGCCAGCAGCTCCTTTGTGACTAGCGGGGGGGCCAATGAGCAGTTCTTC. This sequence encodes CASSSFVTSGGANEQFF.

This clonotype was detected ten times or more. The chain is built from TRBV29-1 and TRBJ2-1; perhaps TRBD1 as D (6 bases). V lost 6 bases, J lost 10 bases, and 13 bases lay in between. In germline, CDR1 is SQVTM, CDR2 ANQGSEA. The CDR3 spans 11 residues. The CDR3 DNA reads TGCAGCGTGGTTCAGGGGTTGGAGCAGTTCTTC. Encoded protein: CSVVQGLEQFF.

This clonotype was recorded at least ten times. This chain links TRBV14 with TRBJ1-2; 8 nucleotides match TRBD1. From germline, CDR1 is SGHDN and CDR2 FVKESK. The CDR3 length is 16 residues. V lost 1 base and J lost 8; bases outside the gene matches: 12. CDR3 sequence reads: CASSQVTGTGPLGYTF. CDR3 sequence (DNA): TGTGCCAGCAGCCAAGTCACGGGGACAGGCCCTTTGGGCTACACCTTC. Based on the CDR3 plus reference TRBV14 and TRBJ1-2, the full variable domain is EAGVTQFPSHSVIEKGQTVTLRCDPISGHDNLYWYRRVMGKEIKFLLHFVKESKQDESGMPNNRFLAERTGGTYSTLKVQPAELEDSGVYFCASSQVTGTGPLGYTFGSGTRLTVV.

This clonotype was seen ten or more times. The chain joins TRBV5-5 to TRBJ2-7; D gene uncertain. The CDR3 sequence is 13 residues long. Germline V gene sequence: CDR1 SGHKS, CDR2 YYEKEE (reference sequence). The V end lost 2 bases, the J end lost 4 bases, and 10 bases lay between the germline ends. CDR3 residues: CASSLPGGYEQYF. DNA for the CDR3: TGTGCCAGCAGCTTACCTGGCGGTTACGAGCAGTACTTC.

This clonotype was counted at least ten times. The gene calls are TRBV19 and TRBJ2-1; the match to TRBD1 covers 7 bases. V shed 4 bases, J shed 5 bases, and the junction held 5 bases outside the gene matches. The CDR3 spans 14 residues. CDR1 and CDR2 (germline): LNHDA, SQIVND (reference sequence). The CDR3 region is CASSNDRADNEQFF. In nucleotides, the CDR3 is TGTGCCAGTAGTAACGACAGGGCGGACAATGAGCAGTTCTTC.

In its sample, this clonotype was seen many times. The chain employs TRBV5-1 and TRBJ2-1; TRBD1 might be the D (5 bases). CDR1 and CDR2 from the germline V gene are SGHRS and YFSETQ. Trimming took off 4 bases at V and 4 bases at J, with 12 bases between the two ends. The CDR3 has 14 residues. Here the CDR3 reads CASSTPSGYNEQFF. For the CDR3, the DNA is TGCGCCAGCAGCACTCCCTCAGGGTACAATGAGCAGTTCTTC.

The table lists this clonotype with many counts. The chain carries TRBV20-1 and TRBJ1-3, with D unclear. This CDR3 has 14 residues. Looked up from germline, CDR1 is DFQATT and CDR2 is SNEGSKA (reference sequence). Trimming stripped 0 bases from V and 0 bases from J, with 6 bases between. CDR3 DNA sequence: TGCAGTGCTAGAGATTCCAGCTCTGGAAACACCATATATTTT. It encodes CSARDSSSGNTIYF.

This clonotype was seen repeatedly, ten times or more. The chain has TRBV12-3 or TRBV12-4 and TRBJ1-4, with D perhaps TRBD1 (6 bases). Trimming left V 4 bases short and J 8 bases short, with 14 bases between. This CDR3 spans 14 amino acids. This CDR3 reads CASSSGQGREKLFF. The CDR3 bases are TGTGCCAGCAGTTCGGGGCAGGGGCGGGAAAAACTGTTTTTT.

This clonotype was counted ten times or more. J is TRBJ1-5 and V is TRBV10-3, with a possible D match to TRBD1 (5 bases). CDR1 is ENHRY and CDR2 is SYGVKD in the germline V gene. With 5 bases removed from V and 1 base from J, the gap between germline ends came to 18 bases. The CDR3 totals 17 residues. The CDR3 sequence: CAISPSGTGVSNQPQHF. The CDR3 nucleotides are TGTGCCATCAGTCCCTCCGGAACGGGGGTGAGCAATCAGCCCCAGCATTTT.

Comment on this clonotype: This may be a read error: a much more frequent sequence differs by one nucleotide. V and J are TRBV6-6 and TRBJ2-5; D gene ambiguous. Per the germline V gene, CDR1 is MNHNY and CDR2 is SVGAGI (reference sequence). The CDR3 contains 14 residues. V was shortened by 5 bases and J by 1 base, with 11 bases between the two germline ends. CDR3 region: CASSHPGSQETQYF. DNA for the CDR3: TGTGCCAGCAGTCACCCCGGCAGCCAAGAGACCCAGTACTTC.

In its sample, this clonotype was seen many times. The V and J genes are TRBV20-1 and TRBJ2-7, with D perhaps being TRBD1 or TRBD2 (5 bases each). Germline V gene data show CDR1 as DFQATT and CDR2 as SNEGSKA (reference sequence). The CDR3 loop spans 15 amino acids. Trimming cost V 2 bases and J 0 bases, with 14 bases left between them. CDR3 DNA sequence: TGCAGTGCTAGAATCCTTGGGACGCTCTCCTACGAGCAGTACTTC. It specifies CSARILGTLSYEQYF.

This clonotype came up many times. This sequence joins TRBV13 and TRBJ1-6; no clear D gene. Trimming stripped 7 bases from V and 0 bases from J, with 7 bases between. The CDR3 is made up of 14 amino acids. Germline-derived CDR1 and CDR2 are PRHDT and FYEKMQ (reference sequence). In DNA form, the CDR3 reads TGTGCCAGCACGGTGAGCTCCTATAATTCACCCCTCCACTTT. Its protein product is CASTVSSYNSPLHF.

The CDR3 here is CATSDLSLAGSSGGETQYF. In DNA form, the CDR3 reads TGTGCCACCAGTGATTTGTCGCTAGCGGGGAGTAGCGGTGGAGAGACCCAGTACTTC. The chain uses TRBV24-1 and TRBJ2-5, with 9 bases matching TRBD2. CDR3 length: 19 residues. Germline lookup yields CDR1 KGHDR and CDR2 SFDVKD. The ends lost 0 bases at V and 4 bases at J; junction bases unmatched: 14.

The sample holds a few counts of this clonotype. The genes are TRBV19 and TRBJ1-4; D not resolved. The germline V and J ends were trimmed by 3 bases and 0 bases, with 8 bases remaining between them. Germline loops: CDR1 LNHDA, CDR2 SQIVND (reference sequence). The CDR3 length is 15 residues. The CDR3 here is CASSMVRATNEKLFF. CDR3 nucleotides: TGTGCCAGTAGTATGGTAAGGGCAACTAATGAAAAACTGTTTTTT.

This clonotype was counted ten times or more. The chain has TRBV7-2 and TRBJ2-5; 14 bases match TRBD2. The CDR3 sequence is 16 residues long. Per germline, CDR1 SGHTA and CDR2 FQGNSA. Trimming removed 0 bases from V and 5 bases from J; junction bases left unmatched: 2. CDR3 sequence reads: CASSLAGLAGAETQYF. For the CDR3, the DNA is TGTGCCAGCAGCTTAGCGGGACTAGCGGGGGCGGAGACCCAGTACTTC.

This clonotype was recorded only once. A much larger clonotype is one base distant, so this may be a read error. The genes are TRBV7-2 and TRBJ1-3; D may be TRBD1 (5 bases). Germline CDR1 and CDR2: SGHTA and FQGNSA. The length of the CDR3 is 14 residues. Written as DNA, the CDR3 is TGTGCCAACAGCTTGGGGCCTGTGAGAAACACCATATATTTT. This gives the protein CANSLGPVRNTIYF.

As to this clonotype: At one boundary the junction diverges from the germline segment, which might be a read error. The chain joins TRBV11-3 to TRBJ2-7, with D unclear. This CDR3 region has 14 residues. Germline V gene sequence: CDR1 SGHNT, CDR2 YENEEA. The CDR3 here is CASSSGSFSYGQYF. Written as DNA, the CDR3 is TGTGCCAGCAGCTCCGGGTCGTTTTCCTACGGGCAGTACTTC.